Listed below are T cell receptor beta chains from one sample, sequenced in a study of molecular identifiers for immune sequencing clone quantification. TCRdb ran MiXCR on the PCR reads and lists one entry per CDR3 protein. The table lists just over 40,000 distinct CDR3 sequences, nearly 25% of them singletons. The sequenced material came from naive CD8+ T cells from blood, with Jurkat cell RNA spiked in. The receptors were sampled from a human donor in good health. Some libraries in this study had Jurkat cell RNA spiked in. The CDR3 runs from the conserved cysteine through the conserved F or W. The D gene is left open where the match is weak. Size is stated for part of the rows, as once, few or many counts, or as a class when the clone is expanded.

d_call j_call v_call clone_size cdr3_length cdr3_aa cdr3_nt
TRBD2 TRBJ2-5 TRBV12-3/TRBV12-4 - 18 CASTTRGLAGGRGETQYF TGTGCCAGCACTACGCGGGGACTAGCGGGGGGTCGGGGTGAGACCCAGTACTTC
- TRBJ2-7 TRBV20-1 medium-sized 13 CSARSRSSYEQYF TGCAGTGCTAGATCTAGGAGCTCCTACGAGCAGTACTTC
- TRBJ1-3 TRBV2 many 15 CASRAAGGTGNTIYF TGTGCCAGCAGGGCTGCGGGAGGGACCGGAAACACCATATATTTT
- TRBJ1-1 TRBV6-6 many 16 CASSPIVWGWGTEAFF TGTGCCAGCAGCCCTATTGTTTGGGGCTGGGGCACTGAAGCTTTCTTT
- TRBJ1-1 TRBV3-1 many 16 CASSPSLAGQFSEAFF TGTGCCAGCAGCCCGTCGCTGGCAGGGCAATTTAGTGAAGCTTTCTTT
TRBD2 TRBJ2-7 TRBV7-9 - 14 CASSIEGGSYEQYF TGTGCCAGCAGTATAGAGGGAGGGAGCTACGAGCAGTACTTC
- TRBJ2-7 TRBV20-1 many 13 CSAKTPGMGEQYF TGCAGTGCCAAGACCCCAGGGATGGGCGAGCAGTACTTC
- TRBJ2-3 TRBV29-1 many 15 CSVEVVADRTDTQYF TGCAGCGTTGAAGTAGTAGCAGACCGCACAGATACGCAGTATTTT
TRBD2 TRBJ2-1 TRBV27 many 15 CASSLQLAGRAVQFF TGTGCCAGCAGTTTACAACTAGCGGGAAGGGCCGTGCAGTTCTTC
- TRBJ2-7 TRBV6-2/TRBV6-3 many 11 CASSGGGGQYF TGTGCCAGCAGCGGGGGAGGCGGGCAGTACTTC
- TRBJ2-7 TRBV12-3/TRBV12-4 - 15 CASSLGVTTHYEQCF TGTGCCAGCAGTCTTGGGGTTACGACCCACTACGAGCAGTGCTTC
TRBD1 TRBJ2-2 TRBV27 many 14 CASSYTGGSGELFF TGTGCCAGCAGTTATACAGGGGGATCCGGGGAGCTGTTTTTT
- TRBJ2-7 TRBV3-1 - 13 CASSQGIVYEQYF TGTGCCAGCAGCCAAGGAATAGTGTACGAGCAGTACTTC
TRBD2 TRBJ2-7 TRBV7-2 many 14 CASSITSGSYEQYF TGTGCCAGCAGCATTACTAGCGGGTCCTACGAGCAGTACTTC
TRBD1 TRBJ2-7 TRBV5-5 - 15 CASSFVGTASYEQYF TGTGCCAGCAGCTTCGTCGGGACAGCCTCCTACGAGCAGTACTTC
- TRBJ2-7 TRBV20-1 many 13 CSARASASYEQYF TGCAGTGCTAGAGCATCGGCTTCCTACGAGCAGTACTTC
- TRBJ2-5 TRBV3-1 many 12 CASSRIQETQYF TGTGCCAGCAGCCGCATTCAAGAGACCCAGTACTTC
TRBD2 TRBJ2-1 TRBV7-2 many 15 CASRPLAGGDNEQFF TGTGCCAGCAGGCCCTTAGCGGGGGGAGACAATGAGCAGTTCTTC
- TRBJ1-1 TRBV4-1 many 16 CASSQVLQALNTEAFF TGCGCCAGCAGCCAAGTATTACAGGCCTTGAACACTGAAGCTTTCTTT
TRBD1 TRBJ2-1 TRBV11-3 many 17 CASSSSPPGQGVNEQFF TGTGCCAGCAGCTCATCTCCCCCGGGACAGGGTGTAAATGAGCAGTTCTTC
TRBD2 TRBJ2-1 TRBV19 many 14 CASSKGLGIDEQFF TGTGCCAGTAGTAAGGGACTAGGTATCGATGAGCAGTTCTTC
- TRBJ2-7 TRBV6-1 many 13 CASRYGSSYEQYF TGTGCCAGCAGATACGGGAGCTCCTACGAGCAGTACTTC
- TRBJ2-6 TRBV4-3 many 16 CASSQELGFGANVLTF TGCGCCAGCAGCCAAGAGTTGGGGTTTGGGGCCAACGTCCTGACTTTC
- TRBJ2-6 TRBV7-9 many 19 CASSRPLWGDNSGANVLTF TGTGCCAGCAGCCGTCCCCTATGGGGGGACAACTCTGGGGCCAACGTCCTGACTTTC
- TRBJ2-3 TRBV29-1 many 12 CSVQGISDTQYF TGCAGCGTTCAAGGGATATCAGATACGCAGTATTTT
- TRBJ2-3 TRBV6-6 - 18 CASSYSTFWGADTDTQYF TGTGCCAGCAGTTACTCGACTTTCTGGGGGGCTGACACAGATACGCAGTATTTT
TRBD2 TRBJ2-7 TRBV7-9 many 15 CASSEGLAGTYEQYF TGTGCCAGCAGCGAGGGACTAGCGGGAACTTACGAGCAGTACTTC
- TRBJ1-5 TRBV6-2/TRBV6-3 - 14 CAIWGGYSNPPPHF TGTGCCATCTGGGGCGGCTATAGCAATCCGCCCCCGCATTTT
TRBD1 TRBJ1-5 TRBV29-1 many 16 CSDHRYIRGQRQPQHF TGCAGCGACCATAGGTACATAAGGGGGCAACGCCAGCCCCAGCATTTT
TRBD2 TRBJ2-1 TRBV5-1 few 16 CASSLGLAGGYNEQFF TGCGCCAGCAGCCTAGGACTAGCGGGAGGCTACAATGAGCAGTTCTTC
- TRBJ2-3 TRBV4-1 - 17 CASSPTQLVSGTDTQYF TGCGCCAGCAGCCCGACTCAACTAGTCTCCGGCACAGATACGCAGTATTTT
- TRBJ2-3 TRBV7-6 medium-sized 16 CASSSPLGGRADTQYF TGTGCCAGCAGCTCCCCGTTAGGGGGAAGGGCAGATACGCAGTATTTT
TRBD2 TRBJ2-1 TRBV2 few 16 CASRGAGGPSYNEQFF TGTGCCAGCAGGGGAGCGGGGGGGCCATCCTACAATGAGCAGTTCTTC
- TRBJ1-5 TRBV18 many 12 CASSPINQPQHF TGTGCCAGCTCACCAATCAATCAGCCCCAGCATTTT
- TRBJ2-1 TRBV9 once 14 CASSPRDLRHEQLF TGTGCCAGCAGCCCACGGGACCTCCGTCATGAGCAGCTCTTC
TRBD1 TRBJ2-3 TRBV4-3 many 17 CASSQDRAGGVSDTQYF TGCGCCAGCAGCCAAGATCGGGCAGGGGGCGTCTCCGATACGCAGTATTTT
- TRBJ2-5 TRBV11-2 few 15 CASSLGYRFQETQYF TGTGCCAGCAGCTTAGGGTACAGGTTCCAAGAGACCCAGTACTTC
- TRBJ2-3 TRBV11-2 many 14 CASSLSHFPDTQYF TGTGCCAGCAGCCTTTCCCACTTTCCAGATACGCAGTATTTT
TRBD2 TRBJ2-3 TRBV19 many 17 CASSINLAGARADTQYF TGTGCCAGTAGTATAAACCTAGCGGGGGCGAGAGCAGATACGCAGTATTTT
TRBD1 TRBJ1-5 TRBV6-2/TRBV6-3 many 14 CASSRTGEMRPQHF TGTGCCAGCAGCCGTACAGGGGAGATGAGGCCCCAGCATTTT
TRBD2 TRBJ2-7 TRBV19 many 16 CASSPGTSGYSYEQYF TGTGCCAGTAGCCCCGGGACTAGCGGTTACTCCTACGAGCAGTACTTC
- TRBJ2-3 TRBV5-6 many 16 CASSLLVTAERDTQYF TGTGCCAGCAGCTTGTTGGTGACAGCCGAAAGAGATACGCAGTATTTT
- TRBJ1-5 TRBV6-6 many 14 CASSYSPGGQPQHF TGTGCCAGCAGTTACTCGCCTGGAGGTCAGCCCCAGCATTTT
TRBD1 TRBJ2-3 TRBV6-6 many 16 CASSLAPGTDTDTQYF TGTGCCAGCAGTCTTGCCCCGGGGACAGACACAGATACGCAGTATTTT
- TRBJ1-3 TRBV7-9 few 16 CASSSVTGHSGNTIYF TGTGCCAGCAGCTCCGTTACAGGCCACTCTGGAAACACCATATATTTT
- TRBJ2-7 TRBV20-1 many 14 CSARSLGTFYEQYF TGCAGTGCTCGCTCGTTGGGGACTTTCTACGAGCAGTACTTC
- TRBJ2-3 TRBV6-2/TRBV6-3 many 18 CASSLPGFRVPSTDTQYF TGTGCCAGCAGTCTCCCGGGGTTCAGGGTTCCTAGCACAGATACGCAGTATTTT
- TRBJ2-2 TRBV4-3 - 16 CASSPMRDLNTGELFF TGCGCCAGCAGCCCCATGAGGGATCTTAACACCGGGGAGCTGTTTTTT
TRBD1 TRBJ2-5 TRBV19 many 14 CATSGQGAGETQYF TGTGCCACCTCGGGACAGGGGGCCGGTGAGACCCAGTACTTC
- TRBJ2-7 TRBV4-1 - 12 CASSHIGDEQYF TGCGCCAGCTCCCATATAGGGGACGAGCAGTACTTC
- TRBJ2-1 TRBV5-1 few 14 CASSLVIADNEQFF TGCGCCAGCAGCTTGGTTATCGCAGACAATGAGCAGTTCTTC
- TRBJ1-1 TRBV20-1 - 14 CRARAARGRAEAFF TGCCGTGCTAGAGCGGCCCGGGGTCGGGCTGAAGCTTTCTTT
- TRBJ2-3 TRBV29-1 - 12 CSAEFSTDTLYF TGCAGCGCTGAGTTTAGCACGGATACGCTGTATTTT
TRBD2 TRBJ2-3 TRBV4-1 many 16 CASSPPGSGITDTQYF TGCGCCAGCAGCCCGCCAGGGAGCGGGATAACAGATACGCAGTATTTT